The 26 T cell receptor beta chains below were found in one sample sequenced in a study of early T cells in non-severe SARS-CoV-2 infection (dated by TCRdb to the early 2020s). Receptors were amplified or captured by 5' RACE. The reads were generated on a NextSeq 500. TCRdb reprocessed the public reads (quality trimming at Q25 with fastp, clone calling with MiXCR) and kept in-frame beta chains. All rows with the same CDR3 protein become a single entry with the most common DNA and genes. This sample has some 100,000 distinct CDR3 sequences in its table, and about 15% of those were observed once. The biggest ten clones account for around 0.58% of the sample. The sample taken for sequencing was whole blood. Receptors were obtained from an adult who was a healthcare worker with PCR-confirmed SARS-CoV-2 infection or an uninfected control (not recorded which).

This clonotype showed up many times. J is TRBJ1-4 and V is TRBV18; D is uncertain. V lost 3 bases, J lost 7 bases, and 12 bases lay in between. Germline V gives CDR1 KGHSH, CDR2 LQKENI. This CDR3 contains 14 residues. The CDR3 DNA follows: TGTGCCAGCTCACCGGTCGCCAGCGGTGAAAAACTGTTTTTT. It yields the protein CASSPVASGEKLFF.

The chain recombines TRBV7-8 with TRBJ1-4; 9 bases fit TRBD1. After removal of 1 base from V and 8 bases from J, the junction contained 17 bases not matched to a gene. There are 19 residues in the CDR3. Germline V CDR1 and CDR2: SGHVS, FQNEAQ. The CDR3 DNA is TGTGCCAGCAGCTTAGATGCGGGACGGACAGGGGACCGGAGGGAAAAACTGTTTTTT. Protein sequence: CASSLDAGRTGDRREKLFF.

This chain links TRBV28 with TRBJ2-3; the D gene is possibly TRBD1 (6 bases). The V gene lost 5 bases and the J gene lost 5 bases, with 8 bases spanning the gap. The CDR3 has 12 residues. Germline V gene sequence: CDR1 MDHEN, CDR2 SYDVKM. CDR3 DNA sequence: TGTGCCAGCAGTCGACAGGTAGATACGCAGTATTTT. Translated, it gives CASSRQVDTQYF.

The chain carries TRBV7-9 and TRBJ1-1; possibly TRBD1 for D (5 bases). Germline V gives CDR1 SEHNR, CDR2 FQNEAQ (reference sequence). This CDR3 contains 14 residues. The V end was cut by 1 base, the J end by 4 bases, with 10 bases between. CDR3 in amino acids: CASSLVQGPTEAFF. Written as DNA, the CDR3 is TGTGCCAGCAGCTTAGTGCAGGGACCCACTGAAGCTTTCTTT.

This clonotype was picked up a small number of times. This chain uses TRBV6-1 with TRBJ1-2, with D unclear. Germline CDR1 reads MNHNS; CDR2 reads SASEGT. CDR3 length: 14 residues. The V gene lost 2 bases and the J gene lost 1 base, with 8 bases spanning the gap. The CDR3 region has the DNA TGTGCCAGCAGTGAATCGTCCAATAACTATGGCTACACCTTC. Protein product: CASSESSNNYGYTF.

This clonotype has at least ten counts. The gene calls are TRBV29-1 and TRBJ2-1; D is undetermined. Germline CDR1 reads SQVTM; CDR2 reads ANQGSEA. The ends were cut back, 6 bases at V and 9 bases at J, with 12 bases in the middle. The CDR3 extends over 11 amino acids. DNA for the CDR3: TGCAGCGTCGAGGAGTATGTTGAGCAGTTCTTC. It specifies CSVEEYVEQFF.

The J gene is TRBJ2-1, the V gene TRBV10-3; 9 nucleotides line up with TRBD1. Germline V gene sequence: CDR1 ENHRY, CDR2 SYGVKD. This CDR3 region has 15 residues. The J segment lost 4 bases and the V segment lost 4 bases, leaving 5 bases of the junction unmatched. CDR3 region: CAISGMGQGYNEQFF. As DNA, the CDR3 is TGTGCCATCAGTGGAATGGGACAGGGTTACAATGAGCAGTTCTTC.

This clonotype was observed a handful of times. The chain couples TRBV12-3 or TRBV12-4 to TRBJ1-2; 9 nucleotides line up with TRBD1. This CDR3 contains 13 residues. The V segment lost 6 bases and the J segment 4 bases; nucleotides outside the gene matches: 3. CDR3: CASRQGAGYGYTF. In nucleotides, the CDR3 is TGTGCCAGCAGACAGGGGGCCGGCTATGGCTACACCTTC.

This clonotype has a count of ten or more. The chain employs TRBV30 and TRBJ2-3; D ambiguous. The germline CDR1 and CDR2 sequences are GTSNPN and SVGIG (reference sequence). V dropped 4 bases and J dropped 4 bases, with 15 bases sitting between them. This CDR3 region has 14 residues. The CDR3 region is CAWTKGGMADTQYF. In DNA, the CDR3 is TGTGCCTGGACCAAAGGTGGGATGGCAGATACGCAGTATTTT.

In this sample, this clonotype turned up a few times. V usage is TRBV3-1 and J usage is TRBJ2-3; no reliable D call. The CDR3 spans 19 residues. Between the trimmed V and J ends, which lost 1 base and 3 bases, there was a span of 23 bases. Germline assignment: CDR1 LGHDT and CDR2 YNNKEL (reference sequence). The CDR3 loop reads CASSQAAVVVHRRTDTQYF. CDR3 bases: TGTGCCAGCAGCCAAGCGGCGGTAGTCGTACATCGGCGTACAGATACGCAGTATTTT.

Only a few counts were recorded for this clonotype. CDR3 bases: TGTGCCACCAGTGGGGCGGACAGTTGGCGAGAGACCCAGTACTTC. As protein: CATSGADSWRETQYF. V is TRBV24-1 and J is TRBJ2-5, with a possible D match to TRBD1 (6 bases). Trimming removed 5 bases at V and 4 bases at J, with 16 bases between. Looked up from germline, CDR1 is KGHDR and CDR2 is SFDVKD. The CDR3 covers 15 residues.

This clonotype was detected a few times. V and J are TRBV3-1 and TRBJ1-4; D unclear. Trimming cost V 4 bases and J 3 bases, with 9 bases left between them. The CDR3 contains 14 residues. Germline loops: CDR1 LGHDT, CDR2 YNNKEL (reference sequence). CDR3 in amino acids: CASSPGLANEKLFF. CDR3 sequence (DNA): TGTGCCAGCAGCCCGGGGTTAGCTAATGAAAAACTGTTTTTT.

In its sample, this clonotype was seen a few times. V and J are TRBV2 and TRBJ2-3; tentatively, D is TRBD1 or TRBD2 (5 bases each). CDR3 size: 13 residues. V lost 8 bases and J 0 bases, leaving 9 bases between the germline ends. In germline, CDR1 is SNHLY, CDR2 FYNNEI. CDR3 sequence (DNA): TGTGCCAGCGGGGGTCAGAGCACAGATACGCAGTATTTT. Translating gives CASGGQSTDTQYF.

The J gene is TRBJ2-7, the V gene TRBV18, with TRBD1 matching 10 bases. CDR3 length: 14 amino acids. Germline V gene sequence: CDR1 KGHSH, CDR2 LQKENI. V lost 5 bases, J lost 4 bases, and 5 bases stayed unmatched. CDR3 sequence (DNA): TGTGCCAGCTCATCCGGACAGGGGGGTTACGAGCAGTACGTC. It codes for CASSSGQGGYEQYV.

This clonotype was counted ten times or more. CDR3 amino acids: CASIKPGARMNTEAFF. The DNA for the CDR3 is TGTGCCAGCATCAAACCGGGGGCCCGCATGAACACTGAAGCTTTCTTT. The J gene is TRBJ1-1, the V gene TRBV21-1; the table calls TRBD1, which could not be checked here. TRBV21-1 is labeled a pseudogene. The CDR3 contains 16 residues.

The table lists this clonotype with a few counts. The genes are TRBV12-3 or TRBV12-4 and TRBJ1-4; D is undetermined. V gave up 2 bases and J gave up 5 bases, with 9 bases separating them. The CDR3 runs 14 residues. As DNA, the CDR3 is TGTGCCAGCAGTTTAATTTGGGAGAATGAAAAACTGTTTTTT. Translation: CASSLIWENEKLFF.

The rearrangement uses TRBV19 and TRBJ2-5; D is ambiguous. The CDR3 covers 15 residues. Trimming took 0 bases from V and 2 from J, leaving 10 bases between them. Germline-derived CDR1 and CDR2 are LNHDA and SQIVND (reference sequence). As DNA, the CDR3 is TGTGCCAGTAGTATAGATCTTGGGTGGCAAGAGACCCAGTACTTC. It is translated as CASSIDLGWQETQYF.

V usage is TRBV4-2 and J usage is TRBJ1-2, with 8 positions matching TRBD1. CDR1 and CDR2 from the germline V gene are LGHNA and YNFKEQ. The CDR3 runs to 14 residues. Trimming at V came to 2 bases and at J to 2 bases, leaving 1 base not matched to a gene. The CDR3 is CASSQRTGNYGYTF. For the CDR3, the DNA is TGTGCCAGCAGCCAAAGGACAGGGAACTATGGCTACACCTTC.

The chain recombines TRBV10-3 with TRBJ2-5; D remains unclear. CDR1 and CDR2 from the germline V gene are ENHRY and SYGVKD. The V end was cut by 0 bases, the J end by 4 bases, with 3 bases between. The CDR3 sequence is 12 residues long. CDR3 sequence reads: CAISESRETQYF. The CDR3 nucleotides read TGTGCCATCAGTGAGTCGAGAGAGACCCAGTACTTC.

Note on this clonotype: The junction departs from germline at one end; a sequencing error may be responsible. The chain joins TRBV29-1 to TRBJ2-2; TRBD1 matches at 9 bases. The CDR3 consists of 14 residues. Germline CDR1 SQVTM, CDR2 ANQGSEA. CDR3 loop: CSVEGQGGTGELFF. The CDR3 DNA sequence: TGCAGCGTAGAGGGACAGGGTGGCACCGGGGAGCTGTTTTTC.

This sequence joins TRBV3-1 and TRBJ1-2; D uncertain. CDR1 LGHDT and CDR2 YNNKEL come from the germline V gene (reference sequence). The V gene lost 0 bases and the J gene lost 0 bases, with 8 bases spanning the gap. CDR3 size: 15 residues. CDR3 coding DNA: TGTGCCAGCAGCCAAGAGGGCAGTACTAACTATGGCTACACCTTC. Translation gives CASSQEGSTNYGYTF.

The V gene is TRBV29-1, the J gene TRBJ1-4; unclear D gene. The CDR3 spans 13 residues. Trimming removed 7 bases at V and 3 bases at J, with 12 bases between. Germline V gene data show CDR1 as SQVTM and CDR2 as ANQGSEA. The CDR3 loop reads CSARSSANEKLFF. The CDR3 DNA sequence: TGCAGCGCCCGGTCCAGCGCTAATGAAAAACTGTTTTTT.

This clonotype was found many times. The V call is TRBV2, the J call TRBJ2-3; D call uncertain. The CDR3 loop spans 15 amino acids. The germline V gene encodes CDR1 SNHLY and CDR2 FYNNEI. The V gene lost 8 bases and the J gene lost 0 bases, with 15 bases spanning the gap. The CDR3 is CASAWSIESTDTQYF. The CDR3 region has the DNA TGTGCCAGCGCCTGGAGCATAGAGAGCACAGATACGCAGTATTTT.

The chain is built from TRBV28 and TRBJ2-7; D is ambiguous. V gave up 5 bases and J gave up 0 bases, with 20 bases separating them. Germline V lookup: CDR1 MDHEN, CDR2 SYDVKM. The CDR3 runs to 17 residues. DNA for the CDR3: TGTGCCAGCAGTCCCGCCCACTTCAAGTTGAGCTCCTACGAGCAGTACGTC. As protein: CASSPAHFKLSSYEQYV.

In this sample, this clonotype turned up many times. This chain joins TRBV11-2 and TRBJ2-1; D may be TRBD1 (6 bases). V gave up 4 bases and J gave up 4 bases, with 17 bases separating them. The CDR3 has 16 residues. CDR1 and CDR2 from the germline V gene are SGHAT and FQNNGV. CDR3 sequence: CASSSQTGPRYNEQFF. The CDR3 DNA follows: TGTGCCAGCAGCTCACAAACAGGGCCCCGATACAATGAGCAGTTCTTC. The variable domain in full, completed from reference TRBV11-2 and TRBJ2-1, reads EAGVAQSPRYKIIEKRQSVAFWCNPISGHATLYWYQQILGQGPKLLIQFQNNGVVDDSQLPKDRFSAERLKGVDSTLKIQPAKLEDSAVYLCASSSQTGPRYNEQFFGPGTRLTVL.

The chain is built from TRBV29-1 and TRBJ2-7; 10 nucleotides agree with TRBD1. Germline V gene sequence: CDR1 SQVTM, CDR2 ANQGSEA. J gave up 7 bases and V 6 bases, and 6 bases lay outside the gene matches. This CDR3 contains 12 residues. CDR3 loop: CSVTGGHGEQYV. CDR3 DNA: TGCAGCGTGACAGGGGGCCATGGGGAGCAGTACGTC.